Shown below are 9 T cell receptor beta chains from a single sample sequenced in a study of immune evolution from preneoplasia to lung adenocarcinoma. Libraries were prepared by immunoSEQ multiplex PCR; TCRdb keeps only in-frame clonotypes and omits some of them. The sample contains 2,000 to 2,500 clones, roughly 80% of which appear only once. Sequenced sample: FFPE adjacent normal lung tissue. These receptors were obtained from a person aged 80 or over with lung adenocarcinoma.

The V and J genes are TRBV28 and TRBJ2-7, with 7 bases matching TRBD2. The CDR3 sequence is 15 residues long. V lost 2 bases and J lost 2; bases outside the gene matches: 6. Germline V gene data show CDR1 as MDHEN and CDR2 as SYDVKM. CDR3: CASSLDGAGAYEQYF. In DNA, the CDR3 is TGTGCCAGCAGTTTAGACGGGGCGGGAGCCTACGAGCAGTACTTC.

The chain couples TRBV5-1 to TRBJ2-6, with TRBD2 matching over 11 bases. CDR1 is SGHRS, CDR2 YFSETQ, per germline. The CDR3 loop spans 19 amino acids. J was trimmed by 3 bases and V by 0 bases; bases with no gene match: 8. The CDR3 loop is CASSLGLAGQRGGANVLTF. The CDR3 region has the DNA TGCGCCAGCAGCTTGGGACTAGCGGGGCAGAGAGGTGGGGCCAACGTCCTGACTTTC.

The V gene is TRBV5-1, the J gene TRBJ2-5, with 11 bases lining up with TRBD2. V was clipped by 4 bases and J by 2 bases; unmatched bases: 7. Germline V gene sequence: CDR1 SGHRS, CDR2 YFSETQ. CDR3 size: 16 residues. CDR3 bases: TGCGCCAGCAGCGCCTCCGGGACTAGCGGACAAGAGACCCAGTACTTC. Protein: CASSASGTSGQETQYF.

The chain combines TRBV5-6 with TRBJ2-7, with 9 bases identical to TRBD2. V shed 3 bases, J shed 2 bases, and the junction held 3 bases outside the gene matches. CDR3 length: 14 residues. In germline, CDR1 is SGHDT, CDR2 YYEEEE. Here the CDR3 DNA reads TGTGCCAGCAGCTCAATAGCGGGGGCCTACGAGCAGTACTTC. This sequence encodes CASSSIAGAYEQYF.

This clone was detected once. The chain employs TRBV10-3 and TRBJ1-1; 11 bases line up with TRBD1. This CDR3 comprises 15 residues. Losses at the gene ends were 2 bases for V and 5 bases for J; bases not matched to a gene: 4. CDR1 ENHRY and CDR2 SYGVKD come from the germline V gene. The CDR3 sequence is CAISEGGTGGTEAFF. The CDR3 DNA reads as TGTGCCATCAGTGAGGGGGGGACAGGGGGAACTGAAGCTTTCTTT.

This clone was seen a few times. The chain employs TRBV18 and TRBJ2-3; D uncertain. The CDR3 runs 13 residues. V gave up 3 bases and J gave up 2 bases, with 6 bases separating them. Germline CDR1 reads KGHSH; CDR2 reads LQKENI. CDR3 sequence: CASSPPSTDTQYF. CDR3 bases: TGTGCCAGCTCACCCCCATCCACAGATACGCAGTATTTT. The whole variable domain, filled in from reference TRBV18 and TRBJ2-3, reads NAGVMQNPRHLVRRRGQEARLRCSPMKGHSHVYWYRQLPEEGLKFMVYLQKENIIDESGMPKERFSAEFPKEGPSILRIQQVVRGDSAAYFCASSPPSTDTQYFGPGTRLTVL.

The rearrangement links TRBV15 to TRBJ2-4; the D gene is possibly TRBD1 (6 bases). In germline, CDR1 is LNHNV, CDR2 YYDKDF (reference sequence). The CDR3 contains 12 residues. V was cut by 8 bases and J by 2 bases, with 7 bases left in between. Here the CDR3 DNA reads TGTGCCACCCAGGGGTCCAAAAACATTCAGTACTTC. This codes for CATQGSKNIQYF. Looking up the rest from reference TRBV15 and TRBJ2-4 gives the full variable domain: DAMVIQNPRYQVTQFGKPVTLSCSQTLNHNVMYWYQQKSSQAPKLLFHYYDKDFNNEADTPDNFQSRRPNTSFCFLDIRSPGLGDTAMYLCATQGSKNIQYFGAGTRLSVL.

This clone was picked up a small number of times. The genes are TRBV2 and TRBJ1-1, with TRBD1 matching over 12 bases. Germline CDR1 and CDR2: SNHLY and FYNNEI. CDR3 size: 17 residues. V lost 6 bases and J lost 0; bases outside the gene matches: 8. For the CDR3, the DNA is TGTGCCAGCAGCCCGGGACAGGGGGCGGGGGTGAACACTGAAGCTTTCTTT. It translates to CASSPGQGAGVNTEAFF.

The chain has TRBV5-8 and TRBJ2-7, with D maybe TRBD2 (6 bases). CDR1 and CDR2 (germline): SGHTS, YDEGEE. V was trimmed by 0 bases and J by 6 bases, leaving 16 bases between them. The CDR3 spans 15 residues. The CDR3 region has the DNA TGTGCCAGCAGCTTGGTCTCCTCCGGGGGAGGCGAGCAGTACTTC. It encodes CASSLVSSGGGEQYF.